The rows below give T cell receptor beta chains drawn from one sample of a study of T cells in Graves' hyperthyroidism and ophthalmopathy. TCRdb passed the multiplex PCR reads through MiXCR, listing each CDR3 protein once. The sample consists of around 610,000 distinct CDR3 sequences, over 12% of them appearing once. The sample comprised blood. The receptors shown here come from a woman aged 40 to 50 with Graves' ophthalmopathy. Both conserved end residues are part of each CDR3. The order of the fields is CDR3 DNA, CDR3 protein, J gene, V gene, D gene, clone size. The D gene is left open where the match is weak. Part of the rows lack a size; the others show once, few, many or a class for expanded clones.

CDR3 DNA: TGTGCCAGCAGTTTATCAGGGTACGCAGGACAGGGGGTTCTGGGGAAAGCTTTCTTT
CDR3 protein: CASSLSGYAGQGVLGKAFF
J gene: TRBJ1-1
V gene: TRBV27
D gene: TRBD1
clone size: many

CDR3 DNA: TGTGCCAGCAGTCTTTTGGATTCCTACACTGAAGCTTTCTTT
CDR3 protein: CASSLLDSYTEAFF
J gene: TRBJ1-1
V gene: TRBV12-3/TRBV12-4
D gene: .
clone size: many

CDR3 DNA: TGTGCCAGCAGTTACTCCAGCAGGGGACGGGGCACCGGGGAGCTGTTTTTT
CDR3 protein: CASSYSSRGRGTGELFF
J gene: TRBJ2-2
V gene: TRBV6-5
D gene: .
clone size: many

CDR3 DNA: TGTGCCAGCAGCTTAGCGGTAGTGTTGGACACCGGGGAGCTGTTTTTT
CDR3 protein: CASSLAVVLDTGELFF
J gene: TRBJ2-2
V gene: TRBV11-1
D gene: .
clone size: many

CDR3 DNA: TGTGCCGAGGGGGACAAATTGCATCAGCCCCAGCATTTT
CDR3 protein: CAEGDKLHQPQHF
J gene: TRBJ1-5
V gene: TRBV6-2/TRBV6-3
D gene: .
clone size: many

CDR3 DNA: TGTGCCAGCAGTTACTCGACATCGGGAGGGGGGACCCAGTACTTC
CDR3 protein: CASSYSTSGGGTQYF
J gene: TRBJ2-5
V gene: TRBV6-5
D gene: TRBD2
clone size: many

CDR3 DNA: TGTGCCAGCAGTGAAGCAAGACAGGCAAACATTCAGTACTTC
CDR3 protein: CASSEARQANIQYF
J gene: TRBJ2-4
V gene: TRBV6-1
D gene: .
clone size: few

CDR3 DNA: TGTGCCAGCTTGATGGGCGGGAGTTTTGAGCAGTTCTTC
CDR3 protein: CASLMGGSFEQFF
J gene: TRBJ2-1
V gene: TRBV6-2/TRBV6-3
D gene: TRBD2
clone size: many

CDR3 DNA: TGTGCCAGCAGTGACCCGCCTGGGGGTTTGGGCACTGAAGCTTTCTTT
CDR3 protein: CASSDPPGGLGTEAFF
J gene: TRBJ1-1
V gene: TRBV6-4
D gene: .
clone size: many

CDR3 DNA: TGCGCCAGCAGCCAAGCAGAGGTCACCGGGGAGCTGTTTTTT
CDR3 protein: CASSQAEVTGELFF
J gene: TRBJ2-2
V gene: TRBV4-1
D gene: .
clone size: few

CDR3 DNA: TGTGCCAGCAGTTTTGACCCCGAAGGGGGCAGGAACACTGAAGCTTTCTTT
CDR3 protein: CASSFDPEGGRNTEAFF
J gene: TRBJ1-1
V gene: TRBV28
D gene: TRBD1
clone size: many

CDR3 DNA: TGTGCCAGTAGTATGTCCGGGACAGGGACCTATGGCTACACCTTC
CDR3 protein: CASSMSGTGTYGYTF
J gene: TRBJ1-2
V gene: TRBV19
D gene: TRBD1
clone size: many

CDR3 DNA: TGCGCCAGCAGCCAAGAAAGGGGTAGCAATCAGCCCCAGCATTTT
CDR3 protein: CASSQERGSNQPQHF
J gene: TRBJ1-5
V gene: TRBV4-1
D gene: .
clone size: .

CDR3 DNA: TGTGCCAGCAGCTCCTCTAGCGGGGGGTTCTACGAGCAGTACTTC
CDR3 protein: CASSSSSGGFYEQYF
J gene: TRBJ2-7
V gene: TRBV7-8
D gene: TRBD2
clone size: many

CDR3 DNA: TGCGCCAGCAGGCTACTCGGGACAGGGGTGGACGAGCAGTACTTC
CDR3 protein: CASRLLGTGVDEQYF
J gene: TRBJ2-7
V gene: TRBV5-1
D gene: TRBD1
clone size: many

CDR3 DNA: TGTGCCAGCAGCCACGGACGGATCCAAGAGACCCAGTACTTC
CDR3 protein: CASSHGRIQETQYF
J gene: TRBJ2-5
V gene: TRBV6-2/TRBV6-3
D gene: .
clone size: many

CDR3 DNA: TGTGCCAGCAGCTTAGTAGGGAGGGGGAACACTGAAGCTTTCTTT
CDR3 protein: CASSLVGRGNTEAFF
J gene: TRBJ1-1
V gene: TRBV7-2
D gene: .
clone size: few

CDR3 DNA: TGTGCCAGCAGTCGGGACCCACCCCTAGCAGAGACCCAGTACTTC
CDR3 protein: CASSRDPPLAETQYF
J gene: TRBJ2-5
V gene: TRBV6-1
D gene: .
clone size: many

CDR3 DNA: TGCAGTGCTAGAGCCTACGGGAGCAGGTACGAGCAGTACTTC
CDR3 protein: CSARAYGSRYEQYF
J gene: TRBJ2-7
V gene: TRBV20-1
D gene: .
clone size: many

CDR3 DNA: TGTGCCAGCAGTTACTCGGCGTGGATCACTGAAGCTTTCTTT
CDR3 protein: CASSYSAWITEAFF
J gene: TRBJ1-1
V gene: TRBV6-2/TRBV6-3
D gene: .
clone size: many

CDR3 DNA: TGCAGCGTTCCGAACCCGAGCGGGAGAGAGACCCAGTACTTC
CDR3 protein: CSVPNPSGRETQYF
J gene: TRBJ2-5
V gene: TRBV29-1
D gene: TRBD2
clone size: many

CDR3 DNA: TGTGCCAGCAGTTTCATACAGGGGGACACTGAAGCTTTCTTT
CDR3 protein: CASSFIQGDTEAFF
J gene: TRBJ1-1
V gene: TRBV27
D gene: TRBD1
clone size: many

CDR3 DNA: TGTGCCGTAACAGGTAGTACCTACGAGCAGTACTTC
CDR3 protein: CAVTGSTYEQYF
J gene: TRBJ2-7
V gene: TRBV6-5
D gene: .
clone size: many

CDR3 DNA: TGTGCCAGCAGTTACGGACGTCAGACTAGCGACGAGCAGTACTTC
CDR3 protein: CASSYGRQTSDEQYF
J gene: TRBJ2-7
V gene: TRBV6-5
D gene: TRBD2
clone size: many

CDR3 DNA: TGTGCCAGCAGGCAACAGGGGGACACCGGGGAGCTGTTTTTT
CDR3 protein: CASRQQGDTGELFF
J gene: TRBJ2-2
V gene: TRBV28
D gene: TRBD1
clone size: .

CDR3 DNA: TGTGCCAGCAGTGAAACCGAGAGACGGTCCTCTGGAAACACCATATATTTT
CDR3 protein: CASSETERRSSGNTIYF
J gene: TRBJ1-3
V gene: TRBV2
D gene: .
clone size: few

CDR3 DNA: TGTGCCAGCAGTTGGATGGACAGGGACACTGAAGCTTTCTTT
CDR3 protein: CASSWMDRDTEAFF
J gene: TRBJ1-1
V gene: TRBV27
D gene: TRBD1
clone size: many

CDR3 DNA: TGTGCCAGCAGTGAATTGGGTTTGGTCCACAATGAGCAGTTCTTC
CDR3 protein: CASSELGLVHNEQFF
J gene: TRBJ2-1
V gene: TRBV2
D gene: .
clone size: many

CDR3 DNA: TGTGCCAGCAGTTACGAGAGGGGGCGGGACACTGAAGCTTTCTTT
CDR3 protein: CASSYERGRDTEAFF
J gene: TRBJ1-1
V gene: TRBV6-2/TRBV6-3
D gene: TRBD1
clone size: many

CDR3 DNA: TGTGCCAGCAGCTTTTCGACAGGGGGTAGGGAGACCCAGTACTTC
CDR3 protein: CASSFSTGGRETQYF
J gene: TRBJ2-5
V gene: TRBV7-8
D gene: TRBD1
clone size: many

CDR3 DNA: TGTGCCTGGAGTGTTACCCTCGGCAGCCGCGGGAACACCATATATTTT
CDR3 protein: CAWSVTLGSRGNTIYF
J gene: TRBJ1-3
V gene: TRBV30
D gene: .
clone size: many

CDR3 DNA: TGTGCCAGCAGACAGGGCCGGGATAACTATGGCTACACCTTC
CDR3 protein: CASRQGRDNYGYTF
J gene: TRBJ1-2
V gene: TRBV27
D gene: .
clone size: .

CDR3 DNA: TGCGCCAGCAGCTTGAGTAGTCAGATCCAAGAGACCCAGTACTTC
CDR3 protein: CASSLSSQIQETQYF
J gene: TRBJ2-5
V gene: TRBV5-1
D gene: .
clone size: .

CDR3 DNA: TGTGCCAGCAGTTACTCGTCCGGGGGGGGAAGGTATGGCTACACCTTC
CDR3 protein: CASSYSSGGGRYGYTF
J gene: TRBJ1-2
V gene: TRBV6-5
D gene: .
clone size: many

CDR3 DNA: TGTGCCAGCAGTGGGCGGCCCACCATATATTTT
CDR3 protein: CASSGRPTIYF
J gene: TRBJ1-3
V gene: TRBV25-1
D gene: .
clone size: many

CDR3 DNA: TGCAGCGTTGGCCAGGGTCAGACTGAAGCTTTCTTT
CDR3 protein: CSVGQGQTEAFF
J gene: TRBJ1-1
V gene: TRBV29-1
D gene: .
clone size: many

CDR3 DNA: TGTGCCAGCAGCGTATGGGTTGGGACTGAAGCTTTCTTT
CDR3 protein: CASSVWVGTEAFF
J gene: TRBJ1-1
V gene: TRBV9
D gene: .
clone size: few

CDR3 DNA: TGTGCCAGCAGTTTGGGGGTGACAGGTCCATACACCATATATTTT
CDR3 protein: CASSLGVTGPYTIYF
J gene: TRBJ1-3
V gene: TRBV28
D gene: .
clone size: many

CDR3 DNA: TGTGCCCGACAGGGGGATGGCTACACCTTC
CDR3 protein: CARQGDGYTF
J gene: TRBJ1-2
V gene: TRBV30
D gene: TRBD1
clone size: few

CDR3 DNA: TGTGCCAGCAGTTTAGTGTGGGGGCGTGGGGAGACCCAGTACTTC
CDR3 protein: CASSLVWGRGETQYF
J gene: TRBJ2-5
V gene: TRBV28
D gene: .
clone size: .

CDR3 DNA: TGTGCCAGCAGCCAAGGGGTAGGGAGTAATTCACCCCTCCACTTT
CDR3 protein: CASSQGVGSNSPLHF
J gene: TRBJ1-6
V gene: TRBV14
D gene: .
clone size: .

CDR3 DNA: TGTGCCAGCAGTTACTATCGGGACGGTGAAGCTTTCTTT
CDR3 protein: CASSYYRDGEAFF
J gene: TRBJ1-1
V gene: TRBV6-5
D gene: .
clone size: many

CDR3 DNA: TGTGCCACCAAGACCGGGACTAGCTTTGTATCCGGGGAGCTGTTTTTT
CDR3 protein: CATKTGTSFVSGELFF
J gene: TRBJ2-2
V gene: TRBV15
D gene: TRBD2
clone size: many

CDR3 DNA: TGCAGTGCTGGAGGTACTAGTGGCGCCATATATTTT
CDR3 protein: CSAGGTSGAIYF
J gene: TRBJ1-3
V gene: TRBV20-1
D gene: .
clone size: many

CDR3 DNA: TGTGCCAGCAGGCGTCGGGACGGCTCCTACGAGCAGTACTTC
CDR3 protein: CASRRRDGSYEQYF
J gene: TRBJ2-7
V gene: TRBV27
D gene: .
clone size: few

CDR3 DNA: TGTGCTAGTAGACCTCCCGGAGCTACCTACGAGCAGTACTTC
CDR3 protein: CASRPPGATYEQYF
J gene: TRBJ2-7
V gene: TRBV12-5
D gene: .
clone size: few

CDR3 DNA: TGTGCCAGCAGCGGGCGGGCCGGGTACACTGAAGCTTTCTTT
CDR3 protein: CASSGRAGYTEAFF
J gene: TRBJ1-1
V gene: TRBV7-9
D gene: .
clone size: many

CDR3 DNA: TGTGCCAGCACCAGGGACTCCAATCAGCCCCAGCATTTT
CDR3 protein: CASTRDSNQPQHF
J gene: TRBJ1-5
V gene: TRBV28
D gene: .
clone size: .

CDR3 DNA: TGTGCCAGCAGTCCCCACAGGGGGGAGCCTGAAGCTTTCTTT
CDR3 protein: CASSPHRGEPEAFF
J gene: TRBJ1-1
V gene: TRBV28
D gene: TRBD1
clone size: .

CDR3 DNA: TGCGCCAGCAGCGGGGACGGCTTCTATGGCTACACCTTC
CDR3 protein: CASSGDGFYGYTF
J gene: TRBJ1-2
V gene: TRBV5-1
D gene: .
clone size: .

CDR3 DNA: TGTGCCAGCACAACAGGGGGTCAACATCAGCCCCAGCATTTT
CDR3 protein: CASTTGGQHQPQHF
J gene: TRBJ1-5
V gene: TRBV6-1
D gene: TRBD1
clone size: many

CDR3 DNA: TGTGCCAGCAGTACACAGGGGGTGAGGGAGACCCAGTACTTC
CDR3 protein: CASSTQGVRETQYF
J gene: TRBJ2-5
V gene: TRBV27
D gene: TRBD1
clone size: many

CDR3 DNA: TGTGCCAGCAGCTTAGCGGGGGCGGGAGGGTACGAGCAGTACTTC
CDR3 protein: CASSLAGAGGYEQYF
J gene: TRBJ2-7
V gene: TRBV7-2
D gene: TRBD2
clone size: many

CDR3 DNA: TGTGCCAGCAGCTTATTGTCAGGGTCCGGCAAAAACATTCAGTACTTC
CDR3 protein: CASSLLSGSGKNIQYF
J gene: TRBJ2-4
V gene: TRBV7-8
D gene: .
clone size: many

CDR3 DNA: TGTGCCAGCACCCCACCTAGGGACAGGGGCTACGAGCAGTACTTC
CDR3 protein: CASTPPRDRGYEQYF
J gene: TRBJ2-7
V gene: TRBV6-5
D gene: TRBD1
clone size: many

CDR3 DNA: TGCAGCGTCCTCGCGGGGTCCGGCGAGCAGTACTTC
CDR3 protein: CSVLAGSGEQYF
J gene: TRBJ2-7
V gene: TRBV29-1
D gene: .
clone size: many

CDR3 DNA: TGTGCCTGGAGGATAGCGGGACAAGAGACCCAGTACTTC
CDR3 protein: CAWRIAGQETQYF
J gene: TRBJ2-5
V gene: TRBV30
D gene: TRBD2
clone size: .

CDR3 DNA: TGCAGTGCTAGACAGCAGGCCAACTACGAGCAGTACTTC
CDR3 protein: CSARQQANYEQYF
J gene: TRBJ2-7
V gene: TRBV20-1
D gene: .
clone size: many